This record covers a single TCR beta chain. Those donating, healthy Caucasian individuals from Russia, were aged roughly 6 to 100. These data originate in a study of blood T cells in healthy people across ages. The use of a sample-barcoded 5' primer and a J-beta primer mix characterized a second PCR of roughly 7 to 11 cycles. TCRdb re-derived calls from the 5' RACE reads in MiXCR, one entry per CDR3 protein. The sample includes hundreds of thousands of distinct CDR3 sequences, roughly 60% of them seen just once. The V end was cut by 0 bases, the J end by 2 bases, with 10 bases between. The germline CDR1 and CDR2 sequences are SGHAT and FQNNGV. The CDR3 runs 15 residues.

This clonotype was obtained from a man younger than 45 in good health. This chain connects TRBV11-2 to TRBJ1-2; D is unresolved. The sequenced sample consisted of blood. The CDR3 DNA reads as TGTGCCAGCAGCTTAGATTATGGAGGAAACTATGGCTACACCTTC. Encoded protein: CASSLDYGGNYGYTF.